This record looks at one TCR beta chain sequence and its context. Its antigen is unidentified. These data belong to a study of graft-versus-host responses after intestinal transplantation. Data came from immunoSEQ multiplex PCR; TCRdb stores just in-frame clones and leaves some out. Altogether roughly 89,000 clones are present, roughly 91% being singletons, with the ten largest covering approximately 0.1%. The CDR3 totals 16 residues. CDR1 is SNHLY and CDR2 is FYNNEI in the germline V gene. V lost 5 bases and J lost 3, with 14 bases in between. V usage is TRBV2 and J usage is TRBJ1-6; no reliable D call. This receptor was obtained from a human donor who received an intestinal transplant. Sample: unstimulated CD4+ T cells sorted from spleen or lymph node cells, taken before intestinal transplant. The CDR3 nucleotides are TGTGCCAGCAGTCCTGACGGGATCGGCTATAATTCACCCCTCCACTTT. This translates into CASSPDGIGYNSPLHF.